This entry describes one T cell receptor (beta chain). Authors' methods: Using reference gene primer amplification, nucleated cell counts were estimated. Repertoires were generated with immunoSEQ multiplex PCR, while TCRdb's copy carries only in-frame clones and drops some. That table furnishes V, J and clone size, whereas the DNA furnished D and trimming. Here the sample spans some 12,000 clones, approximately 89% being singletons. CDR1 and CDR2 from the germline V gene are MGHRA and YSYEKL. The V gene end was trimmed by 4 bases and the J gene end by 4 bases; junction bases not matched to a gene: 2. This CDR3 has 14 amino acids. The data are from a study of blood T cell repertoires in COVID-19.

The chain recombines TRBV4-1 with TRBJ2-5; 11 bases are shared with TRBD2. This TCR derives from a human donor in a cohort sampled during active COVID-19. The sequenced sample was peripheral blood. CDR3 in DNA: TGCGCCAGCAGCCGTAGCGGGGGGGCAGAGACCCAGTACTTC. Translating it yields CASSRSGGAETQYF.